The TCR beta chain under discussion was sequenced for a study of T cells in localized non-small cell lung cancer. Whole-study results and caveats: Appearing in adjacent lung were a median approximately 57 of the top 100 tumor clones. Exceeding tumor, uninvolved adjacent lung had the highest T cell clonality. Only one tumor region was sequenced, so heterogeneity remains possible.

The V and J ends lost 8 bases and 8 bases, in that order; junction bases with no gene match: 15. From germline, CDR1 is ENHRY and CDR2 SYGVKD. The CDR3 totals 15 residues. A note on this clone: The antigen remains unidentified.

Here immunoSEQ multiplex PCR was the method, and the copy in TCRdb shows in-frame clones only, minus some. The sample gives 40,000 or so clones, approximately 80% of which show up once; approximately 15% is in the top ten. The material sequenced was peripheral blood, taken before any cancer treatment. The receptor comes from a male donor at least 60 years old with stage III squamous cell lung carcinoma. The chain couples TRBV10-3 to TRBJ2-1; 7 bases map to TRBD1. The CDR3 region is CAIGGMTGRIHEQFF. As DNA, the CDR3 is TGTGCCATCGGGGGAATGACAGGGAGAATTCATGAGCAGTTCTTC.